Listed here are 2 T cell receptor beta chains from one sample, sequenced in a study of shared clonotypes between healthy human individuals. Using immunoSEQ multiplex PCR, the repertoire was profiled, and TCRdb retains in-frame clones only, with some absent. This repertoire shows a few million clones, approximately 96% found once; its top ten account for 0.1% to 0.15%. The sample taken for sequencing was naive CD4+ T cells sorted from blood. Described subset: CD45RA+ positively selected. These receptors came from a man younger than 35 in good health.

The chain joins TRBV4-1 to TRBJ2-5; 10 bases match TRBD2. Germline loops: CDR1 MGHRA, CDR2 YSYEKL. The CDR3 runs 16 residues. V gave up 4 bases and J gave up 5 bases; unmatched junction bases: 10. The CDR3 bases are TGCGCCAGCAGCCCCCTTCAGAGCGGGAGGGGGGAGACCCAGTACTTC. It is translated as CASSPLQSGRGETQYF.

CDR3 coding DNA: TGTGCCAGCAGCTTAGCCAAAAAACAGGGGGTCCCAGATACGCAGTATTTT. It specifies CASSLAKKQGVPDTQYF. The chain combines TRBV7-9 with TRBJ2-3; 8 bases agree with TRBD1. Germline CDR1 SEHNR, CDR2 FQNEAQ (reference sequence). After removal of 0 bases from V and 4 bases from J, the junction contained 9 bases not matched to a gene. The CDR3 totals 17 residues.